The 18 T cell receptor beta chains below all came from one sample that was sequenced in a study of glioma-infiltrating T cells. Amplification of TCR alpha and beta CDR3 regions from RNA used iRepertoire nested multiplex PCR. TCRdb analysed the multiplex PCR reads with MiXCR anew, one entry per CDR3 protein. Here the sample spans fewer than 110,000 distinct CDR3 sequences, about 30% being singletons. Sequencing used glioma tissue, nonneoplastic brain tissue, or PBMCs (not recorded which). These receptors were taken from a human donor with low-grade glioma or glioblastoma, undergoing nonglioma brain surgery, or in good health (not recorded which).

This clonotype showed up many times. The chain couples TRBV28 to TRBJ1-2; D gene ambiguous. V lost 5 bases and J 1 base, leaving 14 bases between the germline ends. The CDR3 contains 15 residues. Germline assignment: CDR1 MDHEN and CDR2 SYDVKM. Here the CDR3 reads CASSPPPTINYGYTF. CDR3 DNA sequence: TGTGCCAGCAGTCCTCCCCCCACAATTAACTATGGCTACACCTTC.

Points on this clonotype: Since a much larger clone is just one base distant, this may be a read error. The gene calls are TRBV6-6 and TRBJ2-1, with D perhaps matching TRBD1 or TRBD2 (5 bases each). Germline CDR1 reads MNHNY; CDR2 reads SVGAGI (reference sequence). The V end lost 2 bases, the J end lost 3 bases, and 14 bases lay between the germline ends. There are 16 residues in the CDR3. The CDR3 DNA follows: TGTGCCAGCAGTTACGGGGACCCCTTCTACTACAATGAGCAGTTCTTC. This codes for CASSYGDPFYYNEQFF.

This clonotype was found many times. The CDR3 region is CASSSGLAGATSTDTQYF. The DNA for the CDR3 is TGTGCCAGCAGCTCCGGACTAGCGGGGGCGACTAGCACAGATACGCAGTATTTT. The V call is TRBV6-1, the J call TRBJ2-3; 13 positions agree with TRBD2. Germline CDR1 reads MNHNS; CDR2 reads SASEGT. Losses at the gene ends were 6 bases for V and 0 bases for J; bases not matched to a gene: 9. The CDR3 is 18 residues long.

This rearrangement joins TRBV29-1 to TRBJ1-2; D perhaps matches TRBD1 (5 bases). CDR3 length: 12 amino acids. The V gene lost 1 base and the J gene lost 7 bases, with 10 bases spanning the gap. Germline V gives CDR1 SQVTM, CDR2 ANQGSEA. This CDR3 reads CSVEVGGIGYTF. The DNA of the CDR3 is TGCAGCGTTGAAGTTGGGGGGATTGGCTACACCTTC.

This clonotype was observed at least ten times. The chain joins TRBV6-6 to TRBJ1-4; D might be TRBD1 (6 bases). Trimming cost V 0 bases and J 8 bases, with 10 bases left between them. The CDR3 totals 14 residues. Germline V gene sequence: CDR1 MNHNY, CDR2 SVGAGI (reference sequence). CDR3 nucleotides: TGTGCCAGCAGTTACTCGAGGGACACCGAAAAACTGTTTTTT. Protein: CASSYSRDTEKLFF.

Worth noting for this clonotype: Relative to the germline gene, one junction end is altered; a read error may explain this. The V call is TRBV7-6, the J call TRBJ1-5; tentatively, D is TRBD1 (6 bases). Germline CDR1 reads SGHVS; CDR2 reads FNYEAQ. The CDR3 contains 15 residues. This chain's CDR3 is CASSFIRRDNQPHHF. CDR3 coding DNA: TGTGCTAGCAGCTTCATTCGCAGGGACAATCAGCCCCATCATTTT. The entire variable domain, with the rest obtained from reference TRBV7-6 and TRBJ1-5, is as follows: GAGVSQSPRYKVTKRGQDVALRCDPISGHVSLYWYRQALGQGPEFLTYFNYEAQQDKSGLPNDRFSAERPEGSISTLTIQRTEQRDSAMYRCASSFIRRDNQPHHFGDGTRLSIL.

In this sample, this clonotype turned up a few times. The V and J genes are TRBV11-2 and TRBJ2-7, with D possibly TRBD1 on 5 matching bases. In germline, CDR1 is SGHAT, CDR2 FQNNGV. V dropped 1 base and J dropped 3 bases, with 10 bases sitting between them. This CDR3 region has 14 residues. The CDR3 spells CASSLAQDRYEQYF. CDR3 bases: TGTGCCAGCAGCTTAGCACAGGATCGCTACGAGCAGTACTTC.

This clonotype was recorded at least ten times. V and J are TRBV6-6 and TRBJ1-1, with no clear D. V lost 2 bases to trimming and J lost 2 bases, with 6 bases between them. This CDR3 is built from 13 residues. Germline V gene lookup returns CDR1 MNHNY and CDR2 SVGAGI (reference sequence). The CDR3 sequence: CASSYMANTEAFF. As DNA, the CDR3 is TGTGCCAGCAGTTACATGGCTAACACTGAAGCTTTCTTT.

With regard to this clonotype: This may come from a read error, since a much larger clone is one base off. The chain couples TRBV20-1 to TRBJ1-5, with TRBD1 matching 9 bases. V shed 7 bases, J shed 5 bases, and the junction held 9 bases outside the gene matches. The CDR3 consists of 14 residues. Per germline, CDR1 DFQATT and CDR2 SNEGSKA (reference sequence). This CDR3 reads CSGQGQGSYQPQHF. CDR3 coding DNA: TGCAGTGGGCAAGGACAGGGGAGCTATCAGCCCCAGCATTTT.

As for this clonotype: This may stem from a read error, because a much larger clone lies one nucleotide away. The chain couples TRBV28 to TRBJ1-5; D not resolved. From germline, CDR1 is MDHEN and CDR2 SYDVKM. Trimming removed 3 bases from V and 2 bases from J, with 8 bases in between. There are 14 residues in the CDR3. The CDR3 nucleotides are TGTGCCAGCAGTTTCAGTCCTGGCAATCAGCCCCAGCATTTT. Protein sequence: CASSFSPGNQPQHF.

The chain's CDR3 is CASSQDPNRVGREKLFF. CDR3 in DNA: TGTGCCAGCAGCCAAGATCCAAACAGGGTCGGAAGGGAAAAACTGTTTTTT. The V call is TRBV14, the J call TRBJ1-4; tentative D call: TRBD1 (6 bases). Germline CDR1 reads SGHDN; CDR2 reads FVKESK. The CDR3 is 17 residues long. The V end lost 0 bases, the J end lost 8 bases, and 19 bases lay between the germline ends.

This clonotype was seen only a few times. The rearrangement links TRBV4-2 to TRBJ1-5; no definite D call. Trimming pared 0 bases from V and 4 bases from J, leaving 10 bases between. Germline loops: CDR1 LGHNA, CDR2 YNFKEQ. This CDR3 region has 15 residues. The CDR3 coding sequence is TGTGCCAGCAGCCAAGAATTCTACAGTAATCAGCCCCAGCATTTT. It translates to CASSQEFYSNQPQHF.

This clonotype was found a few times. The chain couples TRBV7-9 to TRBJ2-7, with D perhaps assigned TRBD1 or TRBD2 (5 bases each). The germline gives CDR1 SEHNR, CDR2 FQNEAQ (reference sequence). The CDR3 is made up of 15 amino acids. The ends were cut back, 6 bases at V and 7 bases at J, with 22 bases in the middle. The DNA for the CDR3 is TGTGCCAGCAGACACGTCACAGGAACCGGGGAGGAGCAGTACTTC. Its protein is CASRHVTGTGEEQYF.

The gene calls are TRBV9 and TRBJ2-7; 12 nucleotides line up with TRBD2. Trimming removed 4 bases from V and 1 base from J; junction bases left unmatched: 9. Germline CDR1 reads SGDLS; CDR2 reads YYNGEE. The CDR3 sequence is 17 residues long. CDR3 sequence (DNA): TGTGCCAGCAGCCCAGGGACTAGCGGGCCCGCTTCCTACGAGCAGTACTTC. Protein: CASSPGTSGPASYEQYF.

This clonotype occurred a few times. The rearrangement links TRBV30 to TRBJ1-1, with D perhaps matching TRBD1 (5 bases). Deletions cut 3 bases from V and 8 bases from J, with 13 bases between. The length of the CDR3 is 12 residues. CDR1 and CDR2 from the germline V gene are GTSNPN and SVGIG (reference sequence). The DNA of the CDR3 is TGTGCCTGGAGAGTCCGGGGCCCCGAAGCTTTCTTT. Translated: CAWRVRGPEAFF.

This rearrangement joins TRBV24-1 to TRBJ2-5; 10 bases fit TRBD2. The trim removed 0 bases at V and 4 bases at J, leaving 7 bases unmatched. The germline gives CDR1 KGHDR, CDR2 SFDVKD. The CDR3 is 17 residues long. This CDR3 is CATSDLQRGGNGETQYF. The CDR3 DNA reads as TGTGCCACCAGTGATTTGCAGCGGGGGGGAAATGGAGAGACCCAGTACTTC.

In this sample, this clonotype turned up many times. The chain recombines TRBV4-2 with TRBJ1-6; D is unclear. The germline V and J ends were trimmed by 1 base and 9 bases, with 13 bases remaining between them. CDR1 and CDR2 from the germline V gene are LGHNA and YNFKEQ. The CDR3 totals 15 residues. The CDR3, as DNA: TGTGCCAGCAGCCAAGCTCTGGCAGGCAGTTCACCCCTCCACTTT. This gives the protein CASSQALAGSSPLHF.

V is TRBV7-2 and J is TRBJ1-4; D is possibly TRBD1 (5 bases). V was clipped by 1 base and J by 0 bases, with 9 bases between them. This CDR3 spans 16 amino acids. Germline CDR1 is SGHTA and CDR2 is FQGNSA. CDR3 sequence reads: CASSLDPGATNEKLFF. Written as DNA, the CDR3 is TGTGCCAGCAGCTTAGACCCGGGGGCAACTAATGAAAAACTGTTTTTT.